One sample yielded the 5 T cell receptor beta chains listed below, sequenced in a study of chemoradiotherapy in HPV16-positive cancers (dated by TCRdb to between 2022 and 2023). Library method: the immunoSEQ multiplex PCR assay. The table comes from immuneACCESS by way of TCRdb, which keeps in-frame sequences with V and J called. Part of the clones is missing from these tables; in studies checked, under half for an unresolved V gene and the rest for unknown reasons. This sample holds about 29,000 clones; approximately 90% were observed only once. The ten largest make up approximately 22% of the sample. The source was blood, collected from a patient who underwent chemoradiotherapy. These receptors were taken from a human donor with HPV-associated anogenital cancer.

The J gene is TRBJ1-4, the V gene TRBV2, with a tentative D call TRBD1 (6 bases). V was shortened by 7 bases and J by 7 bases, with 13 bases between the two germline ends. CDR3 length: 13 amino acids. Germline CDR1 reads SNHLY; CDR2 reads FYNNEI. Here the CDR3 reads CASTRGGSEKLFF. CDR3 DNA sequence: TGTGCCAGCACTAGAGGGGGGAGTGAAAAACTGTTTTTT.

This chain connects TRBV7-2 to TRBJ2-3; D may match TRBD1 or TRBD2 (5 bases each). The CDR3 loop spans 15 amino acids. The germline V gene encodes CDR1 SGHTA and CDR2 FQGNSA. The V gene lost 4 bases and the J gene lost 8 bases, with 19 bases spanning the gap. CDR3 sequence (DNA): TGTGCCAGCAGCTCCAGGGACCGCTACAGAAGTACGCAGTATTTT. Residues: CASSSRDRYRSTQYF.

The rearrangement joins TRBV6-1 to TRBJ1-2, with D possibly TRBD1 on 6 matching bases. The germline CDR1 and CDR2 sequences are MNHNS and SASEGT. Trimming left V 4 bases short and J 5 bases short, with 8 bases between. The CDR3 length is 12 residues. CDR3 sequence reads: CASSAGVYGYTF. Written as DNA, the CDR3 is TGTGCCAGCAGTGCAGGGGTTTATGGCTACACCTTC.

In its sample, this clone was seen once. The V and J genes are TRBV29-1 and TRBJ1-2, with 7 bases identical to TRBD1. J lost 3 bases, V lost 1 base, and 8 bases had no gene match. This CDR3 spans 15 amino acids. Germline V CDR1 and CDR2: SQVTM, ANQGSEA. The CDR3 spells CSVEGYEGADYGYTF. DNA of the CDR3: TGCAGCGTTGAAGGGTATGAGGGGGCGGACTATGGCTACACCTTC.

The CDR3 bases are TGTGCCAGCAGCCCCGGGACAGGGGAGGTGGCTTTCTTT. It translates to CASSPGTGEVAFF. The gene calls are TRBV11-1 and TRBJ1-1; 10 bases are shared with TRBD1. The CDR3 runs 13 residues. CDR1 is SGHAT and CDR2 is FQDESV in the germline V gene (reference sequence). After removal of 5 bases from V and 11 bases from J, the junction contained 8 bases not matched to a gene.